These T cell receptor beta chains were read from a single sample in a study of blood T cell repertoires in COVID-19. Assay: immunoSEQ multiplex PCR; the TCRdb copy retains only in-frame clones and omits some. The sample includes fewer than 70,000 clones, roughly nine tenths of them seen just once. The sequencing input was peripheral blood. All receptors derive from a man between 45 and 60 years old with acute or convalescent COVID-19. CDR3s include the opening cysteine and the closing phenylalanine or tryptophan. D genes are given only for firm matches. A row's size may be missing; if present it is once, few, many or a size class.

D gene	J gene	V gene	clone size	CDR3 DNA	CDR3 protein
-	TRBJ2-7	TRBV9	-	TGTGCCAGCAGCGTAGGTTCAAGGAGCTCCTACGAGCAGTACTTC	CASSVGSRSSYEQYF
-	TRBJ2-3	TRBV12-5	-	TGTGCTAGTTCCAGGGACACAGATACGCAGTATTTT	CASSRDTDTQYF
-	TRBJ1-2	TRBV3-1/TRBV3-2	-	TGTGCCAGCAGCCAAGACGGAGTGGGCGCGGGAGGCTACACCTTC	CASSQDGVGAGGYTF
-	TRBJ2-7	TRBV5-1	-	TGCGCCAGCAGCTTGGGGACAGCCCGCTCCTACGAGCAGTACTTC	CASSLGTARSYEQYF
-	TRBJ1-1	TRBV29-1	-	TGCAGCGTCACACAGACACAGGGGAACACTGAAGCTTTCTTT	CSVTQTQGNTEAFF
TRBD1	TRBJ1-2	TRBV11-2	-	TGTGCCAGCAGCCGGCAGGGGGACGGCTACACCTTC	CASSRQGDGYTF
TRBD1	TRBJ1-5	TRBV7-2	-	TGTGCCAGCAGCTCAAGACAGGGGAAAGCCAATCAGCCCCAGCATTTT	CASSSRQGKANQPQHF
-	TRBJ2-1	TRBV14	-	TGTGCCAGCAGCCAAGATAAATTAGTCAATCGCCCAGCGGAGCAGTTCTTC	CASSQDKLVNRPAEQFF
-	TRBJ2-4	TRBV28	-	TGTGCCAGCAGCTACCTCGCTGCGGGGAACATTCAGTACTTC	CASSYLAAGNIQYF
-	TRBJ1-1	TRBV14	few	TGTGCCAGCAGCTACTCGGGTGCCTCGGCTGAAGCTTTCTTT	CASSYSGASAEAFF
-	TRBJ1-1	TRBV28	-	TGTGCCAGCAGCTTACAGGAACGGGGGGAAGCTTTCTTT	CASSLQERGEAFF
-	TRBJ1-1	TRBV24-1	once	TGTGCCACCAGTGTGGAGGGGCCGGGGGGCACTGAAGCTTTCTTT	CATSVEGPGGTEAFF
TRBD1	TRBJ1-4	TRBV11-3	-	TGTGCCAGCAGCTCCCCTATTCGGGGACAGGGAGATGAAAAACTGTTTTTT	CASSSPIRGQGDEKLFF
-	TRBJ1-4	TRBV9	-	TGTGCCAGCGGGGTCGGGGGTGAAAAACTGTTTTTT	CASGVGGEKLFF
-	TRBJ1-1	TRBV11-3	-	TGTGCCAGCAGCTTAGATGTACCAGGGGCGAGCACTGAAGCTTTCTTT	CASSLDVPGASTEAFF
TRBD1	TRBJ2-1	TRBV11-3	-	TGTGCCAGCAGCCCGACGAGGGGGCATGAGCAGTTCTTC	CASSPTRGHEQFF
-	TRBJ2-2	TRBV6-5	-	TGTGCCAGCAGTTACCAGATGAACACCGGGGAGCTGTTTTTT	CASSYQMNTGELFF
-	TRBJ1-2	TRBV7-8	-	TGTGCCAGCAGCCGACAGGACTATGGCTACACCTTC	CASSRQDYGYTF
-	TRBJ1-2	TRBV3-1/TRBV3-2	-	TGTGCCAGCAGCTCCCGACCCAGCGGGAATGGCTACACCTTC	CASSSRPSGNGYTF
-	TRBJ2-3	TRBV24-1	-	TGTGCCACCAGTGATCAGGACAGTACGACAGATACGCAGTATTTT	CATSDQDSTTDTQYF
-	TRBJ1-3	TRBV7-9	-	TGTGCCAGCAGACCCAACAGGGAAACTGGAAACACCATATATTTT	CASRPNRETGNTIYF
-	TRBJ2-1	TRBV18	-	TGTGCCAGCTCACTAGCGGTCTCCTACAATGAGCAGTTCTTC	CASSLAVSYNEQFF
-	TRBJ1-1	TRBV4-1	-	TGCGCCAGCAGCCAAGATGGGGGCGGTTGGACTGAAGCTTTCTTT	CASSQDGGGWTEAFF
TRBD1	TRBJ2-6	TRBV5-1	-	TGCGCCAGCAGCTCACCCTATAGACAGGGGGCAGACTCTGGGGCCAACGTCCTGACTTTC	CASSSPYRQGADSGANVLTF
-	TRBJ1-1	TRBV29-1	-	TGCAGCGTTGAAGACGGGGGGGTAACTGAAGCTTTCTTT	CSVEDGGVTEAFF
-	TRBJ1-2	TRBV7-9	-	TGTGCCAGCAGCTTACAGGGATCGGACTATGGCTACACCTTC	CASSLQGSDYGYTF
-	TRBJ2-2	TRBV19	-	TGTGCCAGTAGTCTGGGGCAAAACACCGGGGAGCTGTTTTTT	CASSLGQNTGELFF